The 16 T cell receptor beta chains in this list originate from one sample, sequenced in a study of T cell responses to AZD1222 COVID-19 vaccine. Generated by immunoSEQ multiplex PCR, the TCRdb table keeps only in-frame clones and is missing some. The sample has fewer than 100,000 clones; approximately 92% are singletons. This specimen was peripheral blood, taken on day 0 of AZD1222 vaccination. These receptors all come from an adult in good health.

The V and J genes are TRBV5-5 and TRBJ2-5; D is possibly TRBD2 (7 bases). Germline assignment: CDR1 SGHKS and CDR2 YYEKEE (reference sequence). CDR3 length equals 18 residues. V dropped 4 bases and J dropped 7 bases, with 29 bases sitting between them. CDR3 in DNA: TGTGCCAGCAGCAGCCCGGGACGATTAAAACCCGGGGGGCCGACCCAGTACTTC. It specifies CASSSPGRLKPGGPTQYF.

This chain joins TRBV7-9 and TRBJ1-4; D not certain. Trimming stripped 5 bases from V and 0 bases from J, with 10 bases between. The CDR3 length is 15 residues. Germline values: CDR1 SEHNR, CDR2 FQNEAQ (reference sequence). DNA for the CDR3: TGTGCCAGCAGCCCCGGGTCTGCAACTAATGAAAAACTGTTTTTT. This gives the protein CASSPGSATNEKLFF.

As for this clone: Compared with germline, one end of the junction differs, possibly owing to a read error. This rearrangement joins TRBV10-3 to TRBJ2-1, with D perhaps TRBD2 (5 bases). The germline V gene has CDR1 ENHRY and CDR2 SYGVKD. CDR3 length equals 17 residues. The CDR3 nucleotides are TGTGCCATCAGCGTCTCTAAGGCCCAGCGGTCCTCCAATGAGCAGTTCTTC. Residues: CAISVSKAQRSSNEQFF.

The chain links TRBV14 to TRBJ2-7; possibly TRBD2 for D (6 bases). The germline CDR1 and CDR2 sequences are SGHDN and FVKESK. This CDR3 region has 15 residues. Trimming removed 1 base from V and 1 base from J, with 11 bases in between. CDR3 residues: CASSQASEGSYEQYF. CDR3 nucleotide sequence: TGTGCCAGCAGCCAAGCCTCGGAGGGATCCTACGAGCAGTACTTC.

The chain couples TRBV25-1 to TRBJ1-6, with 10 bases identical to TRBD1. V lost 5 bases, J lost 7 bases, and 5 bases stayed unmatched. This CDR3 contains 15 residues. Germline values: CDR1 MGHDK, CDR2 SYGVNS. The CDR3 loop is CASSPDRGLNSPLHF. Here the CDR3 DNA reads TGTGCCAGCAGTCCAGACAGGGGGCTGAATTCACCCCTCCACTTT.

The rearrangement joins TRBV19 to TRBJ1-6; maybe TRBD1 (6 bases). CDR1 is LNHDA and CDR2 is SQIVND in the germline V gene (reference sequence). V was cut by 4 bases and J by 6 bases, with 10 bases left in between. The CDR3 spans 14 residues. CDR3 bases: TGTGCCAGTAGTACTCAGGGGTCTAATTCACCCCTCCACTTT. Translation: CASSTQGSNSPLHF.

The V gene is TRBV2, the J gene TRBJ1-4; D is unclear. The CDR3 consists of 14 residues. Trimming shortened V by 7 bases and J by 4 bases, and 13 bases separated the two germline ends. The germline CDR1 and CDR2 sequences are SNHLY and FYNNEI. CDR3 amino acids: CASNKVGINEKLFF. For the CDR3, the DNA is TGTGCCAGCAACAAGGTCGGGATTAATGAAAAACTGTTTTTT.

The rearrangement joins TRBV12-3 or TRBV12-4 to TRBJ2-1; TRBD1 aligns across 7 bases. With 4 bases clipped from V and 10 bases from J, the junction kept 1 base outside the gene matches. The CDR3 length is 11 residues. The CDR3 region is CASSSDREQFF. The CDR3 nucleotides are TGTGCCAGCAGTTCGGACAGGGAGCAGTTCTTC.

The chain links TRBV27 to TRBJ1-5; 7 bases map to TRBD1. Trimming cost V 9 bases and J 6 bases; bases outside gene matches: 11. Germline V CDR1 and CDR2: MNHEY, SMNVEV (reference sequence). The CDR3 consists of 14 residues. The DNA for the CDR3 is TGTGCCAGTTCAGGGGGACACGCCTCTCAGCCCCAGCATTTT. The encoded protein is CASSGGHASQPQHF.

This clone showed up just once. The chain has TRBV7-2 and TRBJ1-6, with D perhaps matching TRBD1 (5 bases). Trimming took 5 bases from V and 9 from J, leaving 20 bases between them. Per the germline V gene, CDR1 is SGHTA and CDR2 is FQGNSA. The CDR3 loop spans 16 amino acids. This chain's CDR3 is CASSPPTAGYTSPLHF. In DNA, the CDR3 is TGTGCCAGCAGCCCACCCACCGCAGGGTACACTTCACCCCTCCACTTT.

This clone has a single count. The chain recombines TRBV21-1 with TRBJ2-1; the table assigns TRBD1, which was not confirmed against the DNA. TRBV21-1 is a recognized pseudogene. The CDR3 has 14 amino acids. This chain's CDR3 is CASSPGQGSEKQFF. The CDR3 bases are TGTGCCAGCAGCCCAGGACAGGGGAGCGAGAAGCAGTTCTTC.

The rearrangement links TRBV4-3 to TRBJ1-5; D is ambiguous. The V end lost 0 bases, the J end lost 9 bases, and 15 bases lay between the germline ends. Germline lookup yields CDR1 LGHNA and CDR2 YSLEER. The CDR3 sequence is 15 residues long. The CDR3 DNA reads TGCGCCAGCAGCCAAGATAGATGGGTTCTGTGGCCCCAGCATTTT. This translates into CASSQDRWVLWPQHF.

The chain employs TRBV7-2 and TRBJ1-6, with 7 bases lining up with TRBD1. J lost 4 bases, V lost 5 bases, and 17 bases had no gene match. Germline loops: CDR1 SGHTA, CDR2 FQGNSA. The CDR3 loop spans 19 amino acids. The CDR3: CASSRNRGDSTSYNSPLHF. The DNA of the CDR3 is TGTGCCAGCAGCAGAAACCGTGGGGACAGTACCTCGTATAATTCACCCCTCCACTTT.

The chain combines TRBV4-1 with TRBJ1-1, with 7 bases aligning to TRBD1. The CDR3 length is 13 residues. The ends lost 2 bases at V and 8 bases at J; junction bases unmatched: 5. Germline V lookup: CDR1 MGHRA, CDR2 YSYEKL. This CDR3 is CASSQLLQGEAFF. As DNA, the CDR3 is TGCGCCAGCAGCCAACTATTACAGGGGGAAGCTTTCTTT.

The chain links TRBV7-9 to TRBJ2-7, with 10 bases identical to TRBD1. The length of the CDR3 is 12 residues. The germline CDR1 and CDR2 sequences are SEHNR and FQNEAQ (reference sequence). V was clipped by 5 bases and J by 6 bases; unmatched bases: 1. CDR3 sequence: CASSGTGVEQYF. The CDR3 nucleotides are TGTGCCAGCAGCGGGACAGGGGTCGAGCAGTACTTC.

The chain uses TRBV27 and TRBJ1-5; D is unresolved. Trimming removed 5 bases at V and 2 bases at J, with 13 bases between. Germline V gene lookup returns CDR1 MNHEY and CDR2 SMNVEV (reference sequence). CDR3 length equals 15 residues. CDR3 bases: TGTGCCAGCAGTCCTACCAGCCGGGGCAATCAGCCCCAGCATTTT. Its protein product is CASSPTSRGNQPQHF.